The 24 T cell receptor beta chains below come from one sample, sequenced in a study of cytomegalovirus exposure and HLA in healthy donors. TCRdb keeps only in-frame clones here, not all; method: immunoSEQ multiplex PCR. The sample yields 190,000 or so clones, around 81% seen once. The sequencing sample was made of PBMCs. The receptors were sampled from a young woman in good health and CMV-seropositive.

The chain combines TRBV12-5 with TRBJ1-4; 7 bases are a match to TRBD1. The ends lost 5 bases at V and 7 bases at J; junction bases unmatched: 7. The CDR3 runs to 14 residues. Germline assignment: CDR1 LGHNT and CDR2 FRNRAP. The CDR3 loop reads CASGPQGGVEKLFF. In DNA, the CDR3 is TGTGCTAGTGGTCCCCAGGGGGGCGTTGAAAAACTGTTTTTT.

The count of this clone is one. The CDR3 coding sequence is TGCGCCAGCAGCCAGAGACAGGGCGCTGAAGCTTTCTTT. Encoded protein: CASSQRQGAEAFF. The chain combines TRBV4-1 with TRBJ1-1, with 7 nucleotides matching TRBD1. J gave up 6 bases and V 3 bases, and 4 bases lay outside the gene matches. CDR1 and CDR2 (germline): MGHRA, YSYEKL. The CDR3 spans 13 residues.

V and J are TRBV7-8 and TRBJ2-5; D uncertain. In germline, CDR1 is SGHVS, CDR2 FQNEAQ. V was trimmed by 1 base and J by 2 bases, leaving 11 bases between them. The CDR3 length is 15 residues. The CDR3 sequence: CASSLGTGFQETQYF. The CDR3 DNA is TGTGCCAGCAGCTTAGGAACGGGTTTTCAAGAGACCCAGTACTTC. Supplemented by reference TRBV7-8 and TRBJ2-5, the full variable domain reads GAGVSQSPRYKVAKRGQDVALRCDPISGHVSLFWYQQALGQGPEFLTYFQNEAQLDKSGLPSDRFFAERPEGSVSTLKIQRTQQEDSAVYLCASSLGTGFQETQYFGPGTRLLVL.

This chain joins TRBV7-8 and TRBJ1-6; tentative D call: TRBD1 (5 bases). CDR3 length: 18 amino acids. The germline V gene encodes CDR1 SGHVS and CDR2 FQNEAQ. The V end lost 4 bases, the J end lost 0 bases, and 16 bases lay between the germline ends. The CDR3 coding sequence is TGTGCCAGCAGCTCGACAGTAACGAGCAACTCCTATAATTCACCCCTCCACTTT. It specifies CASSSTVTSNSYNSPLHF.

The chain has TRBV21-1 and TRBJ2-7; the table calls TRBD2, which could not be checked here. TRBV21-1 is listed as a pseudogene. This CDR3 contains 14 residues. Here the CDR3 reads CASTDGGPSYEQYF. The DNA of the CDR3 is TGTGCCAGCACCGACGGGGGGCCTTCCTACGAGCAGTACTTC.

V and J are TRBV7-2 and TRBJ1-5; D is perhaps TRBD1 (5 bases). Germline V gene data show CDR1 as SGHTA and CDR2 as FQGNSA. The length of the CDR3 is 14 residues. With 0 bases removed from V and 4 bases from J, the gap between germline ends came to 7 bases. In DNA, the CDR3 is TGTGCCAGCAGCTTAGCGGGGGGAAATCAGCCCCAGCATTTT. Encoded protein: CASSLAGGNQPQHF.

The gene calls are TRBV6-5 and TRBJ1-1; a weak D match, TRBD1 (6 bases). This CDR3 region has 15 residues. Germline CDR1 is MNHEY and CDR2 is SVGAGI. The CDR3 DNA is TGTGCGTCGGGGACAAGGGGCGGTAAAAACACTGAAGCTTTCTTT. Translated: CASGTRGGKNTEAFF.

The chain couples TRBV5-6 to TRBJ1-1; no definite D call. Trimming took off 0 bases at V and 10 bases at J, with 10 bases between the two ends. The germline gives CDR1 SGHDT, CDR2 YYEEEE. The CDR3 runs 12 residues. The CDR3 here is CASSLAALGAFF. CDR3 DNA sequence: TGTGCCAGCAGCTTGGCTGCCCTAGGAGCTTTCTTT.

The V call is TRBV11-3, the J call TRBJ2-5; tentative D call: TRBD2 (6 bases). Trimming took off 10 bases at V and 5 bases at J, with 17 bases between the two ends. The CDR3 runs 13 residues. Per germline, CDR1 SGHNT and CDR2 YENEEA. DNA of the CDR3: TGTGCCACCTCTGCTAGCGTGGGGGAGACCCAGTACTTC. Translated: CATSASVGETQYF.

The chain uses TRBV5-1 and TRBJ2-7, with TRBD2 matching over 10 bases. The CDR3 is 14 amino acids. The germline V gene has CDR1 SGHRS and CDR2 YFSETQ. With 1 base clipped from V and 5 bases from J, the junction kept 3 bases outside the gene matches. This chain's CDR3 is CASSLIAGGDEQYF. The DNA for the CDR3 is TGCGCCAGCAGCTTGATAGCGGGGGGTGACGAGCAGTACTTC.

The chain is built from TRBV6-5 and TRBJ1-5, with a possible D match to TRBD1 (5 bases). The CDR3 loop spans 13 amino acids. The germline V and J ends were trimmed by 4 bases and 4 bases, with 8 bases remaining between them. CDR1 is MNHEY, CDR2 SVGAGI, per germline. The CDR3 DNA is TGTGCCAGCAGTTCCAGGGATAATCAGCCCCAGCATTTT. Amino acids: CASSSRDNQPQHF.

The chain recombines TRBV7-9 with TRBJ2-3, with 11 nucleotides matching TRBD2. The CDR3 sequence is 19 residues long. V gave up 6 bases and J gave up 0 bases; unmatched junction bases: 14. The V gene's germline CDR1 is SEHNR and CDR2 FQNEAQ (reference sequence). The CDR3 sequence is CASRDRASGGNASTDTQYF. The CDR3 DNA reads as TGTGCCAGCAGAGACCGGGCTAGCGGGGGGAACGCTAGCACAGATACGCAGTATTTT.

This chain connects TRBV6-5 to TRBJ2-5; TRBD1 aligns across 8 bases. The V segment lost 5 bases and the J segment 5 bases; nucleotides outside the gene matches: 7. The germline V gene has CDR1 MNHEY and CDR2 SVGAGI. CDR3 length: 14 amino acids. The CDR3 DNA reads as TGTGCCAGCAGTCCTCAGGGGGCCTCTGAGACCCAGTACTTC. Protein: CASSPQGASETQYF.

Comments on this clone: Sequence at one end of the junction differs from germline and may be a read error. The J gene is TRBJ1-5, the V gene TRBV2; 7 bases map to TRBD1. CDR1 and CDR2 from the germline V gene are SNHLY and FYNNEI. The length of the CDR3 is 13 residues. CDR3 region: CASSENTGVVSYF. Written as DNA, the CDR3 is TGTGCCAGCAGTGAAAACACAGGGGTAGTATCGTATTTT. The variable domain in full, completed from reference TRBV2 and TRBJ1-5, reads EPEVTQTPSHQVTQMGQEVILRCVPISNHLYFYWYRQILGQKVEFLVSFYNNEISEKSEIFDDQFSVERPDGSNFTLKIRSTKLEDSAMYFCASSENTGVVSYFGDGTRLSIL.

This chain uses TRBV11-3 with TRBJ2-3; perhaps TRBD1 as D (8 bases). Germline lookup yields CDR1 SGHNT and CDR2 YENEEA. V was cut by 2 bases and J by 3 bases, with 15 bases left in between. The CDR3 extends over 16 amino acids. CDR3 sequence (DNA): TGTGCCAGCAGCTTAACCAGGGGGCGGGGGACAGATACGCAGTATTTT. Protein: CASSLTRGRGTDTQYF.

The J gene is TRBJ2-7, the V gene TRBV15, with D perhaps matching TRBD2 (6 bases). The CDR3 extends over 16 amino acids. Deletions cut 5 bases from V and 0 bases from J, with 17 bases between. The germline V gene has CDR1 LNHNV and CDR2 YYDKDF (reference sequence). CDR3 sequence reads: CATSDPARGSSYEQYF. The CDR3 nucleotides read TGTGCCACCAGCGACCCCGCCCGGGGGAGCTCCTACGAGCAGTACTTC.

The V and J genes are TRBV7-8 and TRBJ2-1; D not resolved. V lost 5 bases and J lost 0, with 14 bases in between. This CDR3 has 16 amino acids. CDR1 is SGHVS and CDR2 is FQNEAQ in the germline V gene. CDR3 in amino acids: CASSPKRWSSYNEQFF. CDR3 sequence (DNA): TGTGCCAGCAGCCCTAAACGTTGGAGCTCCTACAATGAGCAGTTCTTC.

This clone was seen a single time. This chain joins TRBV12-5 and TRBJ2-7; D is possibly TRBD1 (6 bases). V lost 0 bases and J 0 bases, leaving 12 bases between the germline ends. CDR3 size: 16 residues. CDR1 and CDR2 from the germline V gene are LGHNT and FRNRAP. The DNA of the CDR3 is TGTGCTAGTGGTTTGGTAGTAGGACAGTTCTCCTACGAGCAGTACTTC. Protein product: CASGLVVGQFSYEQYF.

The chain recombines TRBV7-9 with TRBJ1-2; no definite D call. Trimming took 1 base from V and 8 from J, leaving 11 bases between them. The length of the CDR3 is 13 residues. Germline V CDR1 and CDR2: SEHNR, FQNEAQ (reference sequence). The CDR3: CASSLGGDWGYTF. In nucleotides, the CDR3 is TGTGCCAGCAGCTTAGGGGGAGATTGGGGCTACACCTTC.

The J gene is TRBJ2-3, the V gene TRBV4-3, with 9 nucleotides matching TRBD2. This CDR3 has 14 residues. Germline V gene sequence: CDR1 LGHNA, CDR2 YSLEER. V lost 8 bases, J lost 1 base, and 4 bases stayed unmatched. The CDR3 here is CASASSGGTDTQYF. CDR3 DNA sequence: TGCGCCAGCGCTTCTAGCGGGGGCACAGATACGCAGTATTTT.

This chain connects TRBV2 to TRBJ2-1; 8 bases map to TRBD2. CDR1 and CDR2 (germline): SNHLY, FYNNEI. The CDR3 runs to 15 residues. V lost 2 bases to trimming and J lost 1 base; unmatched junction nucleotides: 1. The CDR3 reads CASSESGGSYNEQFF. CDR3 nucleotide sequence: TGTGCCAGCAGTGAAAGCGGGGGTTCCTACAATGAGCAGTTCTTC.

The chain is built from TRBV9 and TRBJ1-1; TRBD1 agrees at 7 bases. The CDR3 length is 15 residues. Germline V gives CDR1 SGDLS, CDR2 YYNGEE. V shed 4 bases and J 2 bases; nucleotides not matched to a gene: 8. CDR3 sequence: CASSPRQGDNTEAFF. CDR3 in DNA: TGTGCCAGCAGCCCGCGACAGGGAGATAACACTGAAGCTTTCTTT.

This clone was counted a single time. This sequence joins TRBV7-2 and TRBJ1-4, with D hard to call. V was clipped by 1 base and J by 0 bases, with 9 bases between them. This CDR3 comprises 16 residues. Looked up from germline, CDR1 is SGHTA and CDR2 is FQGNSA. The CDR3 here is CASSLDLSATNEKLFF. The CDR3 nucleotides are TGTGCCAGCAGCTTAGATCTTTCTGCAACTAATGAAAAACTGTTTTTT.

This chain connects TRBV6-6 to TRBJ1-3, with 8 positions matching TRBD1. The V gene end was trimmed by 2 bases and the J gene end by 4 bases; junction bases not matched to a gene: 1. The CDR3 contains 14 residues. Germline V gene sequence: CDR1 MNHNY, CDR2 SVGAGI (reference sequence). CDR3 residues: CASSYGDRGNTIYF. The CDR3 DNA reads TGTGCCAGCAGTTACGGGGACAGGGGAAACACCATATATTTT.